These T cell receptor beta chains were read from a single sample in a study of T cells in Graves' hyperthyroidism and ophthalmopathy. TCRdb re-derived calls from the multiplex PCR reads in MiXCR, one entry per CDR3 protein. The profile shows around 520,000 distinct CDR3 sequences, around 24% of them singletons. The sequenced sample was blood. Source of these receptors: a woman aged 30 to 39 with Graves' ophthalmopathy. The CDR3 runs from the conserved cysteine through the conserved F or W. The order of the fields is J gene, clone size, V gene, D gene, CDR3 protein, CDR3 DNA. D genes are given only for firm matches. Size is omitted from some rows. Given values are once, few, many or a class for expanded clones.

j_gene: TRBJ2-5; abundance: many; v_gene: TRBV7-2; d_gene: NA; CDR3aa: CASSFIGDPYF; CDR3nt: TGTGCCAGCAGCTTCATTGGCGACCCCTACTTC
j_gene: TRBJ2-5; abundance: NA; v_gene: TRBV11-2; d_gene: NA; CDR3aa: CASSWGGSGGQGQETQYF; CDR3nt: TGTGCCAGCAGCTGGGGGGGTAGCGGGGGACAGGGCCAAGAGACCCAGTACTTC
j_gene: TRBJ1-1; abundance: NA; v_gene: TRBV6-5; d_gene: NA; CDR3aa: CASIYGSMNTEAFF; CDR3nt: TGTGCCAGCATTTACGGCAGCATGAACACTGAAGCTTTCTTT
j_gene: TRBJ2-7; abundance: many; v_gene: TRBV12-3/TRBV12-4; d_gene: TRBD2; CDR3aa: CASSLQRGLDEQYF; CDR3nt: TGTGCCAGCAGCCTCCAGCGGGGTCTCGACGAGCAGTACTTC
j_gene: TRBJ2-5; abundance: many; v_gene: TRBV20-1; d_gene: TRBD2; CDR3aa: CSARRRGALMFETQYF; CDR3nt: TGCAGTGCTAGAAGGCGGGGGGCCCTGATGTTCGAGACCCAGTACTTC
j_gene: TRBJ2-4; abundance: many; v_gene: TRBV7-8; d_gene: NA; CDR3aa: CASSFTRDLAKNIKYF; CDR3nt: TGTGCCAGCAGCTTCACCAGGGACCTAGCCAAAAACATTAAGTACTTC
j_gene: TRBJ1-2; abundance: few; v_gene: TRBV12-3/TRBV12-4; d_gene: NA; CDR3aa: CASSFRGRLGYTF; CDR3nt: TGTGCCAGCAGTTTTAGGGGAAGGCTTGGCTACACCTTC
j_gene: TRBJ1-5; abundance: many; v_gene: TRBV24-1; d_gene: NA; CDR3aa: CATSDPEVGNQPQHF; CDR3nt: TGTGCCACCAGTGACCCCGAGGTGGGCAATCAGCCCCAGCATTTT
j_gene: TRBJ2-2; abundance: NA; v_gene: TRBV12-3/TRBV12-4; d_gene: NA; CDR3aa: CASSLVGGQGELFF; CDR3nt: TGTGCCAGCAGTTTAGTTGGGGGCCAGGGGGAGCTGTTTTTT
j_gene: TRBJ1-5; abundance: NA; v_gene: TRBV6-1; d_gene: NA; CDR3aa: CASSETGPDQPQHF; CDR3nt: TGTGCCAGCAGTGAAACGGGCCCCGATCAGCCCCAGCATTTT
j_gene: TRBJ2-7; abundance: few; v_gene: TRBV12-3/TRBV12-4; d_gene: NA; CDR3aa: CASSLAGGRAYEQYF; CDR3nt: TGTGCCAGCAGTTTAGCGGGGGGACGAGCCTACGAGCAGTACTTC
j_gene: TRBJ2-6; abundance: many; v_gene: TRBV18; d_gene: NA; CDR3aa: CASSQSERSGANVLTF; CDR3nt: TGTGCCAGCTCACAAAGTGAACGCTCTGGGGCCAACGTCCTGACTTTC
j_gene: TRBJ2-7; abundance: few; v_gene: TRBV14; d_gene: NA; CDR3aa: CASSHLFGPYEQYF; CDR3nt: TGTGCCAGCAGCCATCTTTTCGGCCCCTACGAGCAGTACTTC
j_gene: TRBJ2-5; abundance: many; v_gene: TRBV6-1; d_gene: NA; CDR3aa: CASNGLIQETQYF; CDR3nt: TGTGCCAGCAATGGGCTCATCCAAGAGACCCAGTACTTC
j_gene: TRBJ2-7; abundance: many; v_gene: TRBV11-2; d_gene: NA; CDR3aa: CASSSTGFYEQYF; CDR3nt: TGTGCCAGCAGCTCGACAGGATTCTACGAGCAGTACTTC
j_gene: TRBJ2-7; abundance: many; v_gene: TRBV11-1; d_gene: TRBD1; CDR3aa: CASSLDRFGTAYEQYF; CDR3nt: TGTGCCAGCAGCTTAGATCGGTTTGGGACAGCCTACGAGCAGTACTTC
j_gene: TRBJ1-5; abundance: many; v_gene: TRBV4-2; d_gene: TRBD1; CDR3aa: CASSQTGEGNQPQHF; CDR3nt: TGTGCCAGCAGCCAGACAGGGGAGGGCAATCAGCCCCAGCATTTT
j_gene: TRBJ1-1; abundance: many; v_gene: TRBV7-9; d_gene: TRBD1; CDR3aa: CASSLQGGLGTEAFF; CDR3nt: TGTGCCAGCAGCTTACAGGGGGGGCTGGGCACTGAAGCTTTCTTT
j_gene: TRBJ2-7; abundance: many; v_gene: TRBV29-1; d_gene: NA; CDR3aa: CSVEWAGFSYEQYF; CDR3nt: TGCAGCGTTGAATGGGCAGGGTTCTCCTACGAGCAGTACTTC
j_gene: TRBJ1-1; abundance: many; v_gene: TRBV18; d_gene: NA; CDR3aa: CASSPGLGMVDTEAFF; CDR3nt: TGTGCCAGCTCACCAGGTCTAGGGATGGTCGACACTGAAGCTTTCTTT
j_gene: TRBJ1-1; abundance: NA; v_gene: TRBV6-1; d_gene: NA; CDR3aa: CASSEREGRRTEAFF; CDR3nt: TGTGCCAGCAGTGAACGGGAGGGGAGGAGAACTGAAGCTTTCTTT
j_gene: TRBJ1-2; abundance: many; v_gene: TRBV27; d_gene: TRBD1; CDR3aa: CASSDRGSGYTF; CDR3nt: TGTGCCAGCAGTGACAGGGGGTCCGGCTACACCTTC
j_gene: TRBJ1-1; abundance: few; v_gene: TRBV12-3/TRBV12-4; d_gene: NA; CDR3aa: CAIALGTMNTEAFF; CDR3nt: TGTGCCATAGCCCTAGGGACCATGAACACTGAAGCTTTCTTT
j_gene: TRBJ1-3; abundance: NA; v_gene: TRBV28; d_gene: NA; CDR3aa: CASTPGQTYGNTLYF; CDR3nt: TGTGCCAGCACCCCAGGCCAAACCTACGGAAACACCCTATATTTT